A selection of T cell receptor beta chains follows, all from one sample in a study of T-cell memory formation after mild COVID-19. One entry per CDR3 protein results from TCRdb running MiXCR on the 5' RACE reads. The sample lists under 300,000 distinct CDR3 sequences; 16% were seen once. Sequenced sample: PBMCs or a T cell subset sorted from them (not recorded which). The receptors were gathered from a man between 18 and 35 years old who had mild COVID-19 (a few samples of this study predate the infection). Cell type and time point are not known. Both conserved end residues are part of each CDR3. A D gene is named only where the DNA matches it firmly. Clone size is stated in some rows and not others, as once, few, many or a class when expanded.

clone size: few; D gene: .; J gene: TRBJ1-2; V gene: TRBV6-5; CDR3 protein: CASSSGQSNYGYTF; CDR3 DNA: TGTGCCAGCAGTTCAGGACAGTCAAACTATGGCTACACCTTC
clone size: few; D gene: .; J gene: TRBJ1-5; V gene: TRBV20-1; CDR3 protein: CSAGGTAGPRPQHF; CDR3 DNA: TGCAGTGCTGGCGGGACGGCAGGACCTCGGCCCCAGCATTTT
clone size: few; D gene: .; J gene: TRBJ1-3; V gene: TRBV4-3; CDR3 protein: CASSPWDRGNTIYF; CDR3 DNA: TGCGCCAGCAGCCCCTGGGACCGTGGAAACACCATATATTTT
clone size: .; D gene: TRBD1; J gene: TRBJ1-1; V gene: TRBV20-1; CDR3 protein: CSARPDRGYTEAFF; CDR3 DNA: TGCAGTGCTAGACCGGACAGGGGATACACTGAAGCTTTCTTT
clone size: .; D gene: .; J gene: TRBJ2-5; V gene: TRBV4-2; CDR3 protein: CASSQESNGETQYF; CDR3 DNA: TGTGCCAGCAGCCAAGAGAGTAACGGTGAGACCCAGTACTTC
clone size: few; D gene: TRBD1; J gene: TRBJ1-2; V gene: TRBV2; CDR3 protein: CASMRQGYGYTF; CDR3 DNA: TGTGCCAGCATGAGACAGGGTTATGGCTACACCTTC
clone size: .; D gene: TRBD2; J gene: TRBJ2-3; V gene: TRBV5-1; CDR3 protein: CASSTGLLRTDTQYF; CDR3 DNA: TGCGCCAGCAGCACGGGACTACTGCGCACAGATACGCAGTATTTT
clone size: .; D gene: .; J gene: TRBJ1-2; V gene: TRBV7-8; CDR3 protein: CASSLAGRGGGYGYTF; CDR3 DNA: TGTGCCAGCAGCTTAGCGGGTAGAGGGGGGGGCTATGGCTACACCTTC
clone size: few; D gene: .; J gene: TRBJ1-3; V gene: TRBV5-5; CDR3 protein: CASSQTENTIYF; CDR3 DNA: TGTGCCAGCAGCCAGACGGAAAACACCATATATTTT
clone size: .; D gene: .; J gene: TRBJ2-2; V gene: TRBV7-2; CDR3 protein: CASSISLNTGELFF; CDR3 DNA: TGTGCCAGCAGCATATCCCTGAACACCGGGGAGCTGTTTTTT
clone size: .; D gene: .; J gene: TRBJ1-4; V gene: TRBV5-1; CDR3 protein: CASSADPNEKLFF; CDR3 DNA: TGCGCCAGCAGCGCAGACCCCAATGAAAAACTGTTTTTT